This entry describes one TCR beta chain. The data are from a study of blood T cell repertoires in COVID-19. Method: immunoSEQ multiplex PCR; TCRdb's copy keeps in-frame clones and lacks some. The sample has about 67,000 clones, roughly 82% seen once. With V trimmed by 7 bases and J by 4 bases, 7 bases remained unmatched. The CDR3 runs 14 residues. Germline V gene data show CDR1 as SNHLY and CDR2 as FYNNEI. Material: peripheral blood. The clonotype comes from a human donor in a cohort sampled during active COVID-19. V is TRBV2 and J is TRBJ1-1; 9 bases match TRBD1. The CDR3 region is CASTLTGGSTEAFF. The CDR3 region has the DNA TGTGCCAGCACCTTGACAGGGGGGAGCACTGAAGCTTTCTTT.